The next 26 T cell receptor beta chains were all read from a single sample in a study of siplizumab effects on memory and regulatory T cells. Data came from immunoSEQ multiplex PCR; TCRdb stores just in-frame clones and leaves some out. The repertoire holds some 120,000 clones, 90% to 95% seen once, with roughly 1.5% in the top ten. Material: non-Treg CD4+ T cells sorted from blood. These receptors all stem from a human donor in good health.

This chain uses TRBV14 with TRBJ1-1; no clear D. Germline lookup yields CDR1 SGHDN and CDR2 FVKESK. The ends were cut back, 3 bases at V and 0 bases at J, with 8 bases in the middle. The CDR3 extends over 14 amino acids. The CDR3 nucleotides are TGTGCCAGCAGCCAGTTGGCGGTGAACACTGAAGCTTTCTTT. This sequence encodes CASSQLAVNTEAFF.

The J gene is TRBJ1-1, the V gene TRBV11-2, with D possibly matching TRBD1 (5 bases). The germline gives CDR1 SGHAT, CDR2 FQNNGV. V shed 4 bases and J shed 4 bases, with 13 bases lying between them. This CDR3 has 14 amino acids. This chain's CDR3 is CASSSGLRVTEAFF. The CDR3 DNA reads as TGTGCCAGCAGCTCGGGACTCCGAGTCACTGAAGCTTTCTTT.

V gene TRBV29-1 combines with J gene TRBJ2-7; D is possibly TRBD1 (6 bases). The CDR3 runs 13 residues. Per germline, CDR1 SQVTM and CDR2 ANQGSEA. Trimming stripped 5 bases from V and 7 bases from J, with 18 bases between. CDR3 nucleotide sequence: TGCAGCGTTCTCCAGGGGATCGTCAATGAGCAGTACTTC. Residues: CSVLQGIVNEQYF.

The chain couples TRBV2 to TRBJ2-7; D remains ambiguous. Trimming removed 9 bases from V and 0 bases from J, with 12 bases in between. Germline V gene data show CDR1 as SNHLY and CDR2 as FYNNEI. The CDR3 consists of 13 residues. Here the CDR3 reads CASLRDTSYEQYF. The CDR3 nucleotides are TGTGCCAGTCTCCGAGACACCTCCTACGAGCAGTACTTC.

The chain joins TRBV5-6 to TRBJ1-1; TRBD1 matches at 8 bases. This CDR3 contains 14 residues. CDR1 and CDR2 from the germline V gene are SGHDT and YYEEEE. The ends lost 6 bases at V and 11 bases at J; junction bases unmatched: 15. The chain's CDR3 is CASTKVRQGRKAFF. The DNA of the CDR3 is TGTGCCAGCACCAAAGTACGACAGGGGAGGAAGGCTTTCTTT.

V is TRBV7-2 and J is TRBJ2-3, with D unclear. V was clipped by 5 bases and J by 2 bases, with 17 bases between them. Germline lookup yields CDR1 SGHTA and CDR2 FQGNSA. This CDR3 has 16 residues. The CDR3 DNA sequence: TGTGCCAGCAGCCCGATCCCGGATATTAACACAGATACGCAGTATTTT. It is translated as CASSPIPDINTDTQYF.

The V gene is TRBV25-1, the J gene TRBJ2-3; TRBD2 agrees at 12 bases. V was pared by 1 base and J by 2 bases, with 4 bases of the junction left unmatched. The CDR3 spans 17 residues. The germline V gene encodes CDR1 MGHDK and CDR2 SYGVNS. The CDR3 region has the DNA TGTGCCAGCAGTGAATGGACTAGCGGGGACCACACAGATACGCAGTATTTT. It codes for CASSEWTSGDHTDTQYF.

The genes are TRBV9 and TRBJ1-1, with no clear D. Trimming took 0 bases from V and 2 from J, leaving 8 bases between them. Germline V CDR1 and CDR2: SGDLS, YYNGEE. There are 14 residues in the CDR3. The CDR3 region has the DNA TGTGCCAGCAGCGTAGGAACGGTAAACACTGAAGCTTTCTTT. Amino acids: CASSVGTVNTEAFF.

J is TRBJ2-7 and V is TRBV7-2; D not certain. Trimming cost V 5 bases and J 1 base, with 12 bases left between them. From germline, CDR1 is SGHTA and CDR2 FQGNSA. The length of the CDR3 is 14 residues. Written as DNA, the CDR3 is TGTGCCAGCAGCCTCACAGAAGGTTCCTACGAGCAGTACTTC. It yields the protein CASSLTEGSYEQYF. Filled out from reference TRBV7-2 and TRBJ2-7, the complete variable domain reads GAGVSQSPSNKVTEKGKDVELRCDPISGHTALYWYRQSLGQGLEFLIYFQGNSAPDKSGLPSDRFSAERTGGSVSTLTIQRTQQEDSAVYLCASSLTEGSYEQYFGPGTRLTVT.

The chain joins TRBV18 to TRBJ1-5, with TRBD1 matching over 12 bases. Germline V lookup: CDR1 KGHSH, CDR2 LQKENI. This CDR3 spans 17 amino acids. The V and J ends lost 3 bases and 2 bases, in that order; junction bases with no gene match: 5. CDR3 nucleotide sequence: TGTGCCAGCTCACCTGGGACAGGGGGCCATCGCAATCAGCCCCAGCATTTT. Encoded protein: CASSPGTGGHRNQPQHF.

The chain links TRBV11-3 to TRBJ2-1; D is undetermined. V lost 5 bases, J lost 6 bases, and 5 bases lay in between. This CDR3 contains 11 residues. Germline CDR1 and CDR2: SGHNT and YENEEA. The chain's CDR3 is CASSTTNEQFF. As DNA, the CDR3 is TGTGCCAGCAGCACCACCAATGAGCAGTTCTTC.

This sequence joins TRBV19 and TRBJ2-3; D is unclear. The length of the CDR3 is 13 residues. V lost 4 bases, J lost 6 bases, and 11 bases lay in between. The germline CDR1 and CDR2 sequences are LNHDA and SQIVND (reference sequence). This chain's CDR3 is CASSRRMGDTQYF. CDR3 DNA: TGTGCCAGTAGTAGGCGGATGGGCGATACGCAGTATTTT.

In its sample, this clone was seen once. This rearrangement joins TRBV6-5 to TRBJ1-2; TRBD1 agrees at 7 bases. This CDR3 is built from 13 residues. With 7 bases clipped from V and 6 bases from J, the junction kept 8 bases outside the gene matches. The germline V gene has CDR1 MNHEY and CDR2 SVGAGI. CDR3 nucleotide sequence: TGTGCCAGCACCAACAGGGGAGGGAATGGCTACACCTTC. This translates into CASTNRGGNGYTF.

V usage is TRBV6-1 and J usage is TRBJ2-7; 7 positions match TRBD1. The V gene's germline CDR1 is MNHNS and CDR2 SASEGT. CDR3 length: 14 amino acids. Losses at the gene ends were 0 bases for V and 6 bases for J; bases not matched to a gene: 5. CDR3 sequence (DNA): TGTGCCAGCAGTGAAGCGGGTAGGGGGCCCGAGCAGTACTTC. Its protein is CASSEAGRGPEQYF.

This chain joins TRBV19 and TRBJ2-3; D gene uncertain. Germline V gives CDR1 LNHDA, CDR2 SQIVND (reference sequence). Trimming shortened V by 10 bases and J by 1 base, and 12 bases separated the two germline ends. The CDR3 has 13 residues. This chain's CDR3 is CATLRIGTDTQYF. The DNA for the CDR3 is TGTGCCACCCTCCGCATCGGCACAGATACGCAGTATTTT.

V gene TRBV14 combines with J gene TRBJ1-1; D unclear. The length of the CDR3 is 17 residues. Germline loops: CDR1 SGHDN, CDR2 FVKESK. The germline V and J ends were trimmed by 1 base and 3 bases, with 18 bases remaining between them. Here the CDR3 DNA reads TGTGCCAGCAGCCAAGCCCTCGGTCCCCCCGGTTACACTGAAGCTTTCTTT. Translated: CASSQALGPPGYTEAFF.

This clone was seen only once. The chain employs TRBV11-2 and TRBJ2-7; 8 nucleotides line up with TRBD2. The germline CDR1 and CDR2 sequences are SGHAT and FQNNGV. This CDR3 region has 16 residues. J was trimmed by 3 bases and V by 3 bases; bases with no gene match: 10. The CDR3 spells CASSFGSVAGNYEQYF. The CDR3, as DNA: TGTGCCAGCAGCTTCGGGTCGGTAGCGGGGAACTACGAGCAGTACTTC.

The sample holds one count of this clone. The chain uses TRBV5-6 and TRBJ1-1; a weak D match, TRBD1 (6 bases). The V gene's germline CDR1 is SGHDT and CDR2 YYEEEE. The CDR3 runs 15 residues. V was clipped by 4 bases and J by 1 base, with 14 bases between them. DNA of the CDR3: TGTGCCAGCAGCCCCCGAGGGGGAGGGAACACTGAAGCTTTCTTT. It encodes CASSPRGGGNTEAFF.

The chain employs TRBV5-6 and TRBJ1-5, with 8 bases aligning to TRBD1. The V gene end was trimmed by 1 base and the J gene end by 2 bases; junction bases not matched to a gene: 11. This CDR3 has 18 amino acids. CDR1 and CDR2 (germline): SGHDT, YYEEEE. The CDR3 bases are TGTGCCAGCAGCTTGTACGGACAGGGACTCGGAGGCAATCAGCCCCAGCATTTT. Protein product: CASSLYGQGLGGNQPQHF.

This rearrangement joins TRBV5-1 to TRBJ2-5; D is perhaps TRBD1 or TRBD2 (5 bases each). The J call is uncertain, as TRBJ2-7 better fits the DNA end. In germline, CDR1 is SGHRS, CDR2 YFSETQ. The CDR3 contains 17 residues. The CDR3 DNA reads TGCGCCAGCAGCTTGTCTATGGGGACCCGACGTATTTACGAGCAGTACTTC. Amino acid sequence: CASSLSMGTRRIYEQYF.

The chain has TRBV5-1 and TRBJ1-3; 7 bases line up with TRBD1. Germline CDR1 is SGHRS and CDR2 is YFSETQ. J gave up 1 base and V 4 bases, and 8 bases lay outside the gene matches. The CDR3 contains 16 residues. The CDR3 DNA follows: TGCGCCAGCAGCACCGACAGGGCTACATCTGGAAACACCATATATTTT. Protein sequence: CASSTDRATSGNTIYF.

Note on this clone: The same CDR3 is also encoded by other DNA sequences in this sample. The V call is TRBV5-1, the J call TRBJ2-2, with D tentatively TRBD1 (5 bases). This CDR3 contains 14 residues. V was clipped by 3 bases and J by 1 base, with 7 bases between them. Germline assignment: CDR1 SGHRS and CDR2 YFSETQ. Written as DNA, the CDR3 is TGCGCCAGCAGCTCCGGACAGAACACCGGGGAGCTGTTTTTT. Its protein is CASSSGQNTGELFF. The variable domain in full, with the rest retrieved from reference TRBV5-1 and TRBJ2-2, is KAGVTQTPRYLIKTRGQQVTLSCSPISGHRSVSWYQQTPGQGLQFLFEYFSETQRNKGNFPGRFSGRQFSNSRSEMNVSTLELGDSALYLCASSSGQNTGELFFGEGSRLTVL.

The chain joins TRBV9 to TRBJ2-2; D is ambiguous. Trimming left V 0 bases short and J 0 bases short, with 6 bases between. The CDR3 has 15 residues. Germline CDR1 is SGDLS and CDR2 is YYNGEE. CDR3 residues: CASSVGVSNTGELFF. In DNA, the CDR3 is TGTGCCAGCAGCGTAGGAGTTTCGAACACCGGGGAGCTGTTTTTT. Looking up the rest from reference TRBV9 and TRBJ2-2 gives the full variable domain: DSGVTQTPKHLITATGQRVTLRCSPRSGDLSVYWYQQSLDQGLQFLIQYYNGEERAKGNILERFSAQQFPDLHSELNLSSLELGDSALYFCASSVGVSNTGELFFGEGSRLTVL.

The rearrangement links TRBV6-1 to TRBJ1-4; no firm D call. The CDR3 covers 13 residues. The V end lost 9 bases, the J end lost 7 bases, and 15 bases lay between the germline ends. Looked up from germline, CDR1 is MNHNS and CDR2 is SASEGT. The CDR3 bases are TGTGCCAGTATAACACCGGCTAGTGAAAAACTGTTTTTT. Translation gives CASITPASEKLFF.

V is TRBV12-5 and J is TRBJ1-1; D possibly corresponds to TRBD1 (5 bases). V lost 6 bases, J lost 4 bases, and 12 bases lay in between. There are 13 residues in the CDR3. Germline CDR1 is LGHNT and CDR2 is FRNRAP. CDR3 sequence reads: CASGGTWGTEAFF. The DNA of the CDR3 is TGTGCTAGTGGGGGGACCTGGGGCACTGAAGCTTTCTTT. The complete variable domain, with remaining parts taken from reference TRBV12-5 and TRBJ1-1, reads DARVTQTPRHKVTEMGQEVTMRCQPILGHNTVFWYRQTMMQGLELLAYFRNRAPLDDSGMPKDRFSAEMPDATLATLKIQPSEPRDSAVYFCASGGTWGTEAFFGQGTRLTVV.

This CDR3 reads CASSEEGSGGFWGAYNEQFF. CDR3 bases: TGTGCCAGCAGTGAAGAAGGTAGCGGGGGATTCTGGGGAGCCTACAATGAGCAGTTCTTC. J is TRBJ2-1 and V is TRBV6-1, with TRBD2 identical over 9 bases. CDR3 length: 20 amino acids. With V trimmed by 1 base and J by 2 bases, 15 bases remained unmatched. The germline V gene encodes CDR1 MNHNS and CDR2 SASEGT.